Following are 26 T cell receptor beta chains from one sample sequenced in a study of cytomegalovirus exposure and HLA in healthy donors. The data were produced by immunoSEQ multiplex PCR, yet TCRdb's version contains in-frame clones alone and is incomplete. The repertoire consists of 140,000 to 150,000 clones, with over 90% occurring once and the leading ten covering 1.8%. What was sequenced was PBMCs. The receptors here all came from a man younger than 35 in good health and CMV-seropositive.

The V call is TRBV9, the J call TRBJ2-1, with TRBD2 as a possible D gene (5 bases). The CDR3 spans 13 residues. The V gene lost 3 bases and the J gene lost 9 bases, with 13 bases spanning the gap. Germline-derived CDR1 and CDR2 are SGDLS and YYNGEE. The CDR3 DNA sequence: TGTGCCAGCAGCGCTTTCCCCGGAGGTGAGCAGTTCTTC. Amino acids: CASSAFPGGEQFF.

This chain uses TRBV28 with TRBJ1-1; D unclear. CDR1 is MDHEN and CDR2 is SYDVKM in the germline V gene. This CDR3 has 16 amino acids. V was cut by 6 bases and J by 0 bases, with 17 bases left in between. The CDR3 sequence is CASRDPRGGMNTEAFF. CDR3 nucleotides: TGTGCCAGCAGAGACCCCCGCGGAGGCATGAACACTGAAGCTTTCTTT.

The rearrangement links TRBV6-5 to TRBJ1-4; tentative D call: TRBD1 (5 bases). Germline values: CDR1 MNHEY, CDR2 SVGAGI. V lost 4 bases and J lost 6, with 12 bases in between. There are 14 residues in the CDR3. In DNA, the CDR3 is TGTGCCAGCAGTTTGGGGGGAAGGGATGAAAAACTGTTTTTT. It translates to CASSLGGRDEKLFF.

This chain joins TRBV20-1 and TRBJ2-5; D ambiguous. From germline, CDR1 is DFQATT and CDR2 SNEGSKA (reference sequence). V gave up 7 bases and J gave up 5 bases, with 11 bases separating them. The CDR3 totals 11 residues. The CDR3 DNA reads TGCAGTGGCACGCTGGAGGAGACCCAGTACTTC. This encodes CSGTLEETQYF.

The chain carries TRBV18 and TRBJ2-2; maybe TRBD2 (5 bases). The CDR3 runs 14 residues. The V gene lost 5 bases and the J gene lost 4 bases, with 11 bases spanning the gap. Germline values: CDR1 KGHSH, CDR2 LQKENI. CDR3 loop: CASSSFGGTGELFF. CDR3 coding DNA: TGTGCCAGCTCATCCTTCGGAGGCACCGGGGAGCTGTTTTTT.

In its sample, this clone was seen once. This sequence joins TRBV27 and TRBJ1-2; 7 bases are a match to TRBD1. CDR1 MNHEY and CDR2 SMNVEV come from the germline V gene (reference sequence). This CDR3 spans 14 amino acids. After removal of 6 bases from V and 8 bases from J, the junction contained 12 bases not matched to a gene. The CDR3 loop is CASRSRQGIGGYTF. In DNA, the CDR3 is TGTGCCAGCAGAAGCCGACAGGGAATCGGCGGCTACACCTTC.

The J gene is TRBJ1-2, the V gene TRBV7-9; weak D call: TRBD1 (5 bases). There are 13 residues in the CDR3. Trimming removed 1 base at V and 8 bases at J, with 11 bases between. Germline V gene lookup returns CDR1 SEHNR and CDR2 FQNEAQ (reference sequence). This chain's CDR3 is CASSLGGGAGYTF. The CDR3 region has the DNA TGTGCCAGCAGCTTAGGGGGAGGGGCCGGCTACACCTTC.

The table lists this clone with a count of one. This sequence joins TRBV6-5 and TRBJ2-7; D is uncertain. CDR1 is MNHEY, CDR2 SVGAGI, per germline. The CDR3 is 13 residues long. V lost 2 bases and J lost 1, with 6 bases in between. This CDR3 is CASSYGVSYEQYF. The DNA of the CDR3 is TGTGCCAGCAGTTACGGAGTTTCCTACGAGCAGTACTTC.

This chain connects TRBV5-4 to TRBJ1-6; 7 nucleotides agree with TRBD1. Germline CDR1 is SGHNT and CDR2 is YYREEE (reference sequence). This CDR3 is 15 amino acids long. The V segment lost 4 bases and the J segment 9 bases; nucleotides outside the gene matches: 10. The CDR3 region has the DNA TGTGCCAGCAGCCAGGATTGGGACAGTGGTTCACCCCTCCACTTT. This codes for CASSQDWDSGSPLHF.

The chain has TRBV7-6 and TRBJ2-2, with D tentatively TRBD1 (6 bases). The germline V and J ends were trimmed by 4 bases and 0 bases, with 12 bases remaining between them. This CDR3 is 16 amino acids long. CDR1 is SGHVS and CDR2 is FNYEAQ in the germline V gene. CDR3 nucleotides: TGTGCCAGCAGCTCCGACTGGACAGCGAACACCGGGGAGCTGTTTTTT. Its translation: CASSSDWTANTGELFF.

This clone was seen only a few times. The chain recombines TRBV10-1 with TRBJ2-5; 7 bases align to TRBD2. The length of the CDR3 is 13 residues. Germline V gene data show CDR1 as WNHNN and CDR2 as SYGVQD (reference sequence). With V trimmed by 2 bases and J by 5 bases, 2 bases remained unmatched. CDR3: CASSEQRGETQYF. CDR3 coding DNA: TGCGCCAGCAGTGAGCAGCGGGGCGAGACCCAGTACTTC.

This clone came up once. The chain is built from TRBV28 and TRBJ2-5; the D gene is possibly TRBD2 (5 bases). V was cut by 6 bases and J by 0 bases, with 11 bases left in between. Germline lookup yields CDR1 MDHEN and CDR2 SYDVKM. The CDR3 consists of 14 residues. The CDR3 bases are TGTGCCAGCAGGAGGGCCCCAAACCAAGAGACCCAGTACTTC. This encodes CASRRAPNQETQYF.

The chain couples TRBV5-1 to TRBJ2-1, with D unclear. The CDR3 runs to 16 residues. Trimming cost V 0 bases and J 0 bases, with 10 bases left between them. Per germline, CDR1 SGHRS and CDR2 YFSETQ. The CDR3 DNA follows: TGCGCCAGCAGCTTGGGTGGCGGAAGCTCCTACAATGAGCAGTTCTTC. It is translated as CASSLGGGSSYNEQFF.

Only one count was recorded for this clone. The V and J genes are TRBV9 and TRBJ1-1, with TRBD1 matching 10 bases. J was trimmed by 4 bases and V by 4 bases; bases with no gene match: 4. This CDR3 has 14 residues. Germline CDR1 reads SGDLS; CDR2 reads YYNGEE. In DNA, the CDR3 is TGTGCCAGCAGCAGACAGGGGGCAGGCACTGAAGCTTTCTTT. Amino acids: CASSRQGAGTEAFF.

The chain recombines TRBV27 with TRBJ2-1; no definite D call. The CDR3 extends over 13 amino acids. Germline lookup yields CDR1 MNHEY and CDR2 SMNVEV (reference sequence). V was pared by 0 bases and J by 8 bases, with 8 bases between. CDR3 amino acids: CASSLSLFHEQFF. The DNA for the CDR3 is TGTGCCAGCAGTTTATCCTTGTTTCATGAGCAGTTCTTC.

The rearrangement uses TRBV18 and TRBJ1-4; 8 bases align to TRBD1. V lost 3 bases and J lost 10; bases outside the gene matches: 1. This CDR3 is built from 12 residues. Germline V gives CDR1 KGHSH, CDR2 LQKENI. CDR3 sequence (DNA): TGTGCCAGCTCACCGGACAGGGTAAAACTGTTTTTT. It is translated as CASSPDRVKLFF.

The chain is built from TRBV7-9 and TRBJ2-3; D unclear. Germline CDR1 and CDR2: SEHNR and FQNEAQ (reference sequence). Trimming removed 2 bases at V and 8 bases at J, with 8 bases between. The CDR3 runs 12 residues. The CDR3 nucleotides are TGTGCCAGCAGCTTATCCGGGTCTACGCAGTATTTT. This translates into CASSLSGSTQYF.

This chain connects TRBV9 to TRBJ2-2; the D gene is possibly TRBD1 (7 bases). Per germline, CDR1 SGDLS and CDR2 YYNGEE. V lost 3 bases and J 2 bases, leaving 11 bases between the germline ends. The CDR3 totals 15 residues. As DNA, the CDR3 is TGTGCCAGCAGCGGCAGGGGGGTCAACACCGGGGAGCTGTTTTTT. Translation: CASSGRGVNTGELFF.

In the case of this clone: The junction departs from germline at one end; a sequencing error may be responsible. The rearrangement links TRBV2 to TRBJ1-2; 7 bases agree with TRBD1. The length of the CDR3 is 10 residues. CDR1 is SNHLY, CDR2 FYNNEI, per germline. CDR3 region: CASRIDRDAF. CDR3 in DNA: TGTGCCAGCAGAATTGACAGGGATGCCTTC.

V gene TRBV4-2 combines with J gene TRBJ2-7; 8 bases line up with TRBD2. Germline lookup yields CDR1 LGHNA and CDR2 YNFKEQ. This CDR3 is 17 amino acids long. V shed 0 bases and J 2 bases; nucleotides not matched to a gene: 9. CDR3 sequence (DNA): TGTGCCAGCAGCCAAGATTTACCGGGAGGGGACCCCTACGAGCAGTACTTC. Amino acids: CASSQDLPGGDPYEQYF.

V gene TRBV9 combines with J gene TRBJ2-3, with D possibly matching TRBD2 (5 bases). V lost 4 bases and J lost 0, with 12 bases in between. The CDR3 runs 15 residues. Germline V gene lookup returns CDR1 SGDLS and CDR2 YYNGEE. CDR3 nucleotides: TGTGCCAGCAGCTTCGAACTAGAAAGCACAGATACGCAGTATTTT. Translated, it gives CASSFELESTDTQYF.

The rearrangement uses TRBV5-1 and TRBJ2-2, with TRBD1 matching over 8 bases. There are 17 residues in the CDR3. Germline V gives CDR1 SGHRS, CDR2 YFSETQ. The J segment lost 4 bases and the V segment lost 4 bases, leaving 12 bases of the junction unmatched. DNA of the CDR3: TGCGCCAGCAGCGACCACCGGACAGGGCTTGGCACCGGGGAGCTGTTTTTT. Amino acid sequence: CASSDHRTGLGTGELFF.

J is TRBJ2-7 and V is TRBV6-1; TRBD2 is a possible D gene (5 bases). The CDR3 spans 13 residues. From germline, CDR1 is MNHNS and CDR2 SASEGT. With 0 bases removed from V and 4 bases from J, the gap between germline ends came to 7 bases. CDR3 protein: CASSEADWYEQYF. The DNA for the CDR3 is TGTGCCAGCAGTGAAGCGGACTGGTACGAGCAGTACTTC.

V usage is TRBV28 and J usage is TRBJ1-1; D gene ambiguous. The V gene's germline CDR1 is MDHEN and CDR2 SYDVKM. The CDR3 spans 12 residues. Trimming cost V 2 bases and J 7 bases, with 8 bases left between them. CDR3 sequence: CASSLRAYEAFF. In DNA form, the CDR3 reads TGTGCCAGCAGTTTACGAGCATATGAAGCTTTCTTT.

Regarding this clone: This sample also contains other DNA sequences that code for the same CDR3. CDR3 in DNA: TGTGCCAGCAGTGAAGGGGGCGCTGGAAACACCATATATTTT. Translating gives CASSEGGAGNTIYF. This sequence joins TRBV2 and TRBJ1-3; tentative D call: TRBD1 (5 bases). The V and J ends lost 1 base and 2 bases respectively, with 6 bases between them. Germline values: CDR1 SNHLY, CDR2 FYNNEI. The CDR3 sequence is 14 residues long.

The rearrangement links TRBV10-3 to TRBJ1-5; D uncertain. Germline values: CDR1 ENHRY, CDR2 SYGVKD. This CDR3 spans 16 amino acids. The ends were cut back, 6 bases at V and 1 base at J, with 16 bases in the middle. The DNA for the CDR3 is TGTGCCATCAGCCCGGAAAGAGGATGGAGCAATCAGCCCCAGCATTTT. Translated: CAISPERGWSNQPQHF.